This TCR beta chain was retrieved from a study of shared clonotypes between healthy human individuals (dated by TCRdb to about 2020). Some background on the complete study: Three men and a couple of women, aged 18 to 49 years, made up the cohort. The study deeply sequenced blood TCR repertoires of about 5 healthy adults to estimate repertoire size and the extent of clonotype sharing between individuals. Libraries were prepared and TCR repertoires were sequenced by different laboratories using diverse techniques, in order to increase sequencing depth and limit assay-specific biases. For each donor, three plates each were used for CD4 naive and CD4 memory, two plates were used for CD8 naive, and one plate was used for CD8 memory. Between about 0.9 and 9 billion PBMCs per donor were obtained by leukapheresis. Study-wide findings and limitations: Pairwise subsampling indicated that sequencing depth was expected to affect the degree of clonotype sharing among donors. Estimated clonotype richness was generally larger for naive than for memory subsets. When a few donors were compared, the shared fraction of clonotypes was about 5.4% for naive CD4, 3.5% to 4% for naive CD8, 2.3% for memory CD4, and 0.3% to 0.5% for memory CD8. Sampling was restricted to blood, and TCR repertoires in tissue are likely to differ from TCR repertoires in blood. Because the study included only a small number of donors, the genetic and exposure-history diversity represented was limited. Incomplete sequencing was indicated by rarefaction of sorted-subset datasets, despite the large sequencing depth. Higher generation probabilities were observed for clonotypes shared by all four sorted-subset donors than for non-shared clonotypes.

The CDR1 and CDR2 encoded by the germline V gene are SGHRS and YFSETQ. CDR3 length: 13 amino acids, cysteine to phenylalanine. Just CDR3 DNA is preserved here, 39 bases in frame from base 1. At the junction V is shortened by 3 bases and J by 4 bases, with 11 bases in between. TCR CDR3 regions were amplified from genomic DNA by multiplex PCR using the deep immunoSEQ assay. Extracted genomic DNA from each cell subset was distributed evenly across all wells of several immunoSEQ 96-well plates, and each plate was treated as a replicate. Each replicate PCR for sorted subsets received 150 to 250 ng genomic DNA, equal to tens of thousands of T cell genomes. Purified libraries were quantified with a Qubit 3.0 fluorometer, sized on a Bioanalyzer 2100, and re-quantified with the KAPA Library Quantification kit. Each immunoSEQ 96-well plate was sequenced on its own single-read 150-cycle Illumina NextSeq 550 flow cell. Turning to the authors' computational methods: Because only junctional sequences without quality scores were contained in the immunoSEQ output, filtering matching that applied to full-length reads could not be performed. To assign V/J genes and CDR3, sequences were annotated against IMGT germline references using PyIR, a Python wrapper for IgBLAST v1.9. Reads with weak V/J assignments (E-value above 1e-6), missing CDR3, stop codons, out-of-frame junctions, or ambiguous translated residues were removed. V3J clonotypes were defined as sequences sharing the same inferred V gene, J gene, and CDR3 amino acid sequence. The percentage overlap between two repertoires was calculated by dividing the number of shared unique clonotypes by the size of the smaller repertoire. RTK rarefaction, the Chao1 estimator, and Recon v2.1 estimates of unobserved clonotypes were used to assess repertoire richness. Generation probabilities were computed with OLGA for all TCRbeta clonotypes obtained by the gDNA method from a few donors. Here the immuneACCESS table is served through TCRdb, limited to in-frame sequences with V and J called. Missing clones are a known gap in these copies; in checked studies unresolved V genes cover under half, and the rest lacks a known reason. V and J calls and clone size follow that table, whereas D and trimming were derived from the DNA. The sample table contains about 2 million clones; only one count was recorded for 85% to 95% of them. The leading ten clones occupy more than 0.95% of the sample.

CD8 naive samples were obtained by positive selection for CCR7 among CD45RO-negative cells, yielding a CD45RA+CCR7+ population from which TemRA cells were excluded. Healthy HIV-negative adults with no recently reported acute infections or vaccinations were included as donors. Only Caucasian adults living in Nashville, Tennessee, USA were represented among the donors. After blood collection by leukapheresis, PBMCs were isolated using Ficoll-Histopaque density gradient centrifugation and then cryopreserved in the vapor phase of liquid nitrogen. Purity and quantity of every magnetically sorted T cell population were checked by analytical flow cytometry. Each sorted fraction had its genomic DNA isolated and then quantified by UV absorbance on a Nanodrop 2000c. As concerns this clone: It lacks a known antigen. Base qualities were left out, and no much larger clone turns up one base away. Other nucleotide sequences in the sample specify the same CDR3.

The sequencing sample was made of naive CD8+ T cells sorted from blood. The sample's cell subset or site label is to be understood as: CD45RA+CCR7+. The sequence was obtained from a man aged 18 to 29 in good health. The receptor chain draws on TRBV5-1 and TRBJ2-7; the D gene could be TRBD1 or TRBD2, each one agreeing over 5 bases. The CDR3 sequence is CASSSGTDYEQYF. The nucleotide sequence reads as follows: TGCGCCAGCAGCTCCGGGACGGATTACGAGCAGTACTTC. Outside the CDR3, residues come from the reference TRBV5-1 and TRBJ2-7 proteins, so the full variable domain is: KAGVTQTPRYLIKTRGQQVTLSCSPISGHRSVSWYQQTPGQGLQFLFEYFSETQRNKGNFPGRFSGRQFSNSRSEMNVSTLELGDSALYLCASSSGTDYEQYFGPGTRLTVT.